The clone carrying this T cell receptor (beta chain) was counted only a few times. The data belong to a study of T-cell reconstitution after alpha-beta-depleted transplantation in children. Unique molecular identifiers tagged the TCRbeta library. TCRdb called the PCR reads again in MiXCR, with one record for every CDR3 protein. Counted here are approximately 340,000 distinct CDR3 sequences, 9% to 12% occurring once; the ten biggest clones make up around 2.5%. The V end lost 4 bases, the J end lost 0 bases, and 6 bases lay between the germline ends. Germline CDR1 MNHNS, CDR2 SASEGT. This CDR3 has 13 residues.

This specimen consisted of PBMCs from the stem cell graft donor, obtained from the stem cell graft. J is TRBJ1-1 and V is TRBV6-1; D remains ambiguous. This clonotype was sampled from a human donor who donated a stem cell graft to a child with acute lymphoblastic leukemia. Written as DNA, the CDR3 is TGTGCCAGCAGTGTGAACCTGAACACTGAAGCTTTCTTT. It yields the protein CASSVNLNTEAFF.